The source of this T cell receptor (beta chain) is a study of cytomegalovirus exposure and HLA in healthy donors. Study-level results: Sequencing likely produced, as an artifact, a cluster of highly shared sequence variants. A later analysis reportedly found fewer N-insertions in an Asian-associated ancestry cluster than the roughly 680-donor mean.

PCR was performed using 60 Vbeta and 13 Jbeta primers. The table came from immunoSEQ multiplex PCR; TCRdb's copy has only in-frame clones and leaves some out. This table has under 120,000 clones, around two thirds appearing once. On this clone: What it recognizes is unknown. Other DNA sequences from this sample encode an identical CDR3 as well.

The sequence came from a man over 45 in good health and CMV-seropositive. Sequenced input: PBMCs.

The DNA for the CDR3 is TGTGCCAGCAGCTCCAACCCGGACAGGGGGCGCGTGGGCACTGAAGCTTTCTTT. The encoded protein is CASSSNPDRGRVGTEAFF. The chain has TRBV11-2 and TRBJ1-1; 11 bases match TRBD1. The CDR3 totals 18 residues. Losses at the gene ends were 4 bases for V and 4 bases for J; bases not matched to a gene: 14. Germline loops: CDR1 SGHAT, CDR2 FQNNGV.